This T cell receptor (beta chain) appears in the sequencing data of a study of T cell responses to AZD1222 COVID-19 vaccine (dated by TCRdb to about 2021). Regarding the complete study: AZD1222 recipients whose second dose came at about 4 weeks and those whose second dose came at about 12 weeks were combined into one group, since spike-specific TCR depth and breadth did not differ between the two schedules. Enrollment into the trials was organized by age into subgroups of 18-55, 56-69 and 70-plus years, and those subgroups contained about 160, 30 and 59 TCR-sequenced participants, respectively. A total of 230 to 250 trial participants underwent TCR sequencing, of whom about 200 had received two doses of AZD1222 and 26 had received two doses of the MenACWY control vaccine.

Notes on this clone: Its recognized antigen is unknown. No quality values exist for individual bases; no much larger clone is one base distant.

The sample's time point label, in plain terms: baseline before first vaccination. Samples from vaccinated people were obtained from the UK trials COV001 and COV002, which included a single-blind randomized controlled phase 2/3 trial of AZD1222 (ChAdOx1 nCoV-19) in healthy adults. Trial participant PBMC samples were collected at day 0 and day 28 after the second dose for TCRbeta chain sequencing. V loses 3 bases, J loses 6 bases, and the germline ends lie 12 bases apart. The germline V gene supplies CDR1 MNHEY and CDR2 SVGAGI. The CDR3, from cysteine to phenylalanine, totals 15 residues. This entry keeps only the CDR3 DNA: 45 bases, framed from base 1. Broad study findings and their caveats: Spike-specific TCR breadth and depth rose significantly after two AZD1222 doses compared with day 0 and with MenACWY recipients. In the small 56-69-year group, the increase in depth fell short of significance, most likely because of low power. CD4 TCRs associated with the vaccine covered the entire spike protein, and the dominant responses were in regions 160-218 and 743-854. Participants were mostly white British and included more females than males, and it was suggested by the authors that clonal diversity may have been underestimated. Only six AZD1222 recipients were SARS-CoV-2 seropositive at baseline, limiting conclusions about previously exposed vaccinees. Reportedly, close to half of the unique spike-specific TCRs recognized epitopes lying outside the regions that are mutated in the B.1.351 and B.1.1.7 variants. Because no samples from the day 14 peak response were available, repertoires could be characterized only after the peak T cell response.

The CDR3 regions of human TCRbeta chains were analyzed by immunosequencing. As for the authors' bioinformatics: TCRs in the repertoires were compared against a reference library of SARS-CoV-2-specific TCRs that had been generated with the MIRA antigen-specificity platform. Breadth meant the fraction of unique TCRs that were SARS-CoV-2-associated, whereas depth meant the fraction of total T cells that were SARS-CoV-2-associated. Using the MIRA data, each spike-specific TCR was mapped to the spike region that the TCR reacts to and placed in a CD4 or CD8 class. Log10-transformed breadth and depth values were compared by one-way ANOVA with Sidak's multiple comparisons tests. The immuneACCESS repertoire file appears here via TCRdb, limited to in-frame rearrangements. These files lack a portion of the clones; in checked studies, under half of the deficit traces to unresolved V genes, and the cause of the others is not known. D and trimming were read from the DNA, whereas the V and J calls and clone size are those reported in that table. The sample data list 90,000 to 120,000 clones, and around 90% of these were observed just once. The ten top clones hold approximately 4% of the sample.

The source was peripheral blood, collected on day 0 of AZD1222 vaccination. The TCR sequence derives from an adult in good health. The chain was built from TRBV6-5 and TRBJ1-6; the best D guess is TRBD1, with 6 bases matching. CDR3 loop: CASSYRGQSNSPLHF. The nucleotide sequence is TGTGCCAGCAGTTATCGTGGACAGTCTAATTCACCCCTCCACTTT.